These 7 T cell receptor beta chains were all obtained from the same sample, sequenced in a study of cytomegalovirus exposure and HLA in healthy donors. Researchers ran the PCR with 60 Vbeta and 13 Jbeta primers. The data were produced by immunoSEQ multiplex PCR, yet TCRdb's version contains in-frame clones alone and is incomplete. The sample consists of a few hundred thousand clones, roughly 91% of them appearing once. Sequencing input: PBMCs. These receptors all stem from a girl aged 2 to 9 in good health and CMV-seronegative.

The gene calls are TRBV20-1 and TRBJ2-1; D gene ambiguous. The CDR3 is 10 residues long. Looked up from germline, CDR1 is DFQATT and CDR2 is SNEGSKA (reference sequence). V lost 8 bases and J 10 bases, leaving 12 bases between the germline ends. The CDR3 loop is CSTSLSEQFF. The CDR3 nucleotides are TGCAGTACGTCCCTGAGCGAGCAGTTCTTC.

The V and J genes are TRBV6-5 and TRBJ1-5; 12 bases map to TRBD1. Trimming at V came to 5 bases and at J to 6 bases, leaving 5 bases not matched to a gene. CDR3 length: 15 residues. Germline loops: CDR1 MNHEY, CDR2 SVGAGI. CDR3 sequence (DNA): TGTGCCAGCAGTCCCGGGACAGGGGGCACTCAGCCCCAGCATTTT. Translated, it gives CASSPGTGGTQPQHF.

The chain carries TRBV11-2 and TRBJ2-3; possible D gene TRBD2, 6 bases. Germline V gene data show CDR1 as SGHAT and CDR2 as FQNNGV. With 5 bases removed from V and 2 bases from J, the gap between germline ends came to 26 bases. The CDR3 runs 19 residues. The CDR3 DNA reads as TGTGCCAGCAGCCGCCGGGTCCGAACCGGGACTTTAGCCACAGATACGCAGTATTTT. Its translation is CASSRRVRTGTLATDTQYF.

The chain employs TRBV7-9 and TRBJ1-5; 8 nucleotides agree with TRBD1. The CDR3 is 15 amino acids. Per the germline V gene, CDR1 is SEHNR and CDR2 is FQNEAQ (reference sequence). With 5 bases clipped from V and 2 bases from J, the junction kept 5 bases outside the gene matches. The DNA for the CDR3 is TGTGCCAGCAGCCCGACAGGGGAACGCAATCAGCCCCAGCATTTT. It yields the protein CASSPTGERNQPQHF.

The chain employs TRBV18 and TRBJ1-4; D is perhaps TRBD1 (5 bases). The V gene lost 3 bases and the J gene lost 3 bases, with 14 bases spanning the gap. The V gene's germline CDR1 is KGHSH and CDR2 LQKENI. This CDR3 is 16 amino acids long. The CDR3 DNA reads TGTGCCAGCTCACCCCTCGGGGGGTCGGCTAATGAAAAACTGTTTTTT. Translation gives CASSPLGGSANEKLFF.

This rearrangement joins TRBV7-2 to TRBJ2-5; 9 bases are a match to TRBD2. This CDR3 is built from 17 residues. The V gene end was trimmed by 5 bases and the J gene end by 5 bases; junction bases not matched to a gene: 15. Germline assignment: CDR1 SGHTA and CDR2 FQGNSA. The CDR3: CASSPLFVAGGRETQYF. Here the CDR3 DNA reads TGTGCCAGCAGCCCACTCTTTGTCGCGGGGGGGCGGGAGACCCAGTACTTC.

The chain links TRBV10-3 to TRBJ1-3, with a possible D match to TRBD1 (5 bases). V was shortened by 11 bases and J by 3 bases, with 14 bases between the two germline ends. The CDR3 covers 13 residues. Germline CDR1 ENHRY, CDR2 SYGVKD. This chain's CDR3 is CAASGENGNTIYF. The CDR3 nucleotides read TGTGCCGCCTCGGGGGAGAATGGAAACACCATATATTTT.